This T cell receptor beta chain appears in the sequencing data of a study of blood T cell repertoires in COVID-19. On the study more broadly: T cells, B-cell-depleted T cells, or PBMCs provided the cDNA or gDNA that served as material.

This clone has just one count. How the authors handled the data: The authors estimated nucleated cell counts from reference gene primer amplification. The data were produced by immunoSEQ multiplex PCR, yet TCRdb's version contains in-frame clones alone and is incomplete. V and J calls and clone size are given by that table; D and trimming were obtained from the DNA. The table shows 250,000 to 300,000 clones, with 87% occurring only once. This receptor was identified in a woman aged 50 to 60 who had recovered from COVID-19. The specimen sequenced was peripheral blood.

CDR3 loop: CASSKGQGVGGELFF. CDR3 sequence (DNA): TGTGCCAGTAGTAAGGGACAGGGAGTTGGCGGGGAGCTGTTTTTT. This chain uses TRBV19 with TRBJ2-2, with TRBD1 matching over 9 bases. V lost 4 bases to trimming and J lost 7 bases; unmatched junction nucleotides: 7. The CDR3 is 15 residues long. Per the germline V gene, CDR1 is LNHDA and CDR2 is SQIVND (reference sequence).